The 9 T cell receptor beta chains given below trace back to one sample, sequenced in a study of sequential checkpoint blockade in melanoma. TCRdb's copy holds only in-frame clones and misses some; the assay was immunoSEQ multiplex PCR. The sample holds about 3,000 clones, around 18% seen once. As for treatment: randomized to nivolumab then ipilimumab (arm A) or the reverse (arm B). The sample was tumor tissue (inferred from file names), taken from a patient given nivolumab and ipilimumab in sequence. Every receptor here comes from a human donor with melanoma.

The chain links TRBV19 to TRBJ1-4, with TRBD1 as a possible D gene (5 bases). The germline V and J ends were trimmed by 1 base and 8 bases, with 14 bases remaining between them. The CDR3 has 15 amino acids. The germline V gene encodes CDR1 LNHDA and CDR2 SQIVND (reference sequence). The CDR3: CASSIGGTEKEKLFF. The CDR3 nucleotides are TGTGCCAGTAGTATAGGCGGGACCGAAAAGGAAAAACTGTTTTTT.

V and J are TRBV15 and TRBJ1-1, with 12 bases identical to TRBD1. The CDR3 totals 18 residues. V dropped 6 bases and J dropped 6; count of bases not matched to a gene: 17. Germline CDR1 is LNHNV and CDR2 is YYDKDF (reference sequence). CDR3 bases: TGTGCCACCAGTAGCGAAACCTCGGGGACAGGGGGCATATCTGAAGCTTTCTTT. Residues: CATSSETSGTGGISEAFF.

V gene TRBV5-1 combines with J gene TRBJ1-2; 9 bases line up with TRBD1. In germline, CDR1 is SGHRS, CDR2 YFSETQ. There are 14 residues in the CDR3. V shed 0 bases and J 5 bases; nucleotides not matched to a gene: 2. Here the CDR3 DNA reads TGCGCCAGCAGCTTGGGACAGGGGGTGTATGGCTACACCTTC. Translation: CASSLGQGVYGYTF. The whole variable domain, remainder taken from reference TRBV5-1 and TRBJ1-2, is KAGVTQTPRYLIKTRGQQVTLSCSPISGHRSVSWYQQTPGQGLQFLFEYFSETQRNKGNFPGRFSGRQFSNSRSEMNVSTLELGDSALYLCASSLGQGVYGYTFGSGTRLTVV.

This clone came up a few times. The rearrangement links TRBV6-8 to TRBJ2-5; a weak D match, TRBD2 (6 bases). Germline V lookup: CDR1 MNHGY, CDR2 SAAAGT. This CDR3 has 15 amino acids. With 6 bases removed from V and 5 bases from J, the gap between germline ends came to 19 bases. CDR3 in DNA: TGTGCCAGCAGACACCTTCCGGGGGTCAGGGAGACCCAGTACTTC. It yields the protein CASRHLPGVRETQYF.

This clone was recorded many times. The chain has TRBV7-7 and TRBJ2-5, with D possibly being TRBD1 (6 bases). Trimming pared 5 bases from V and 6 bases from J, leaving 19 bases between. There are 15 residues in the CDR3. CDR1 SSHAT and CDR2 FNYEAQ come from the germline V gene (reference sequence). CDR3 in amino acids: CASSHGTGGGKTQYF. The CDR3 nucleotides are TGTGCCAGCAGCCATGGGACGGGTGGGGGCAAGACCCAGTACTTC.

V and J are TRBV15 and TRBJ1-5; no definite D call. V lost 0 bases to trimming and J lost 2 bases, with 11 bases between them. There are 16 residues in the CDR3. The germline gives CDR1 LNHNV, CDR2 YYDKDF (reference sequence). As DNA, the CDR3 is TGTGCCACCAGCAGAGATATAAACAAGGGCAATCAGCCCCAGCATTTT. Protein sequence: CATSRDINKGNQPQHF.

In its sample, this clone was seen a few times. V gene TRBV6-8 combines with J gene TRBJ1-2, with no clear D. The CDR3 contains 12 residues. CDR1 is MNHGY and CDR2 is SAAAGT in the germline V gene. Trimming cost V 4 bases and J 4 bases, with 7 bases left between them. In DNA form, the CDR3 reads TGTGCCAGCAGTTCTGGGAGCTATGGCTACACCTTC. Its translation is CASSSGSYGYTF.

This clone is a singleton in its sample. The V and J genes are TRBV29-1 and TRBJ2-5; possible D gene TRBD2, 7 bases. The CDR3 contains 13 residues. Germline CDR1 is SQVTM and CDR2 is ANQGSEA. V shed 2 bases and J shed 6 bases, with 13 bases lying between them. CDR3 nucleotide sequence: TGCAGCGTTGAACCGGGGAGGGGGAAGACCCAGTACTTC. Amino acid sequence: CSVEPGRGKTQYF.

There are many counts of this clone. V usage is TRBV11-3 and J usage is TRBJ2-7, with D perhaps matching TRBD1 or TRBD2 (5 bases each). The CDR3 consists of 15 residues. Trimming pared 5 bases from V and 0 bases from J, leaving 14 bases between. CDR1 is SGHNT and CDR2 is YENEEA in the germline V gene. The CDR3 reads CASSGSGTVSYEQYF. The DNA of the CDR3 is TGTGCCAGCAGCGGATCCGGGACGGTCTCCTACGAGCAGTACTTC.